Shown below are 30 T cell receptor beta chains from a single sample sequenced in a study of blood T cells in healthy people across ages. Alongside a J-beta primer mix, a sample-barcoded 5' primer served in a second PCR lasting about 7 to 11 cycles. TCRdb reanalysed the 5' RACE reads using MiXCR and keeps one entry per CDR3 protein. The sample lists roughly 1,700,000 distinct CDR3 sequences; 28% were seen once. The sequenced sample consisted of blood. These receptors all stem from a woman aged 25 to 39 in good health.

The sample holds one count of this clonotype. Given a much more abundant clone one base away, this may be a read error. The chain is built from TRBV12-3 or TRBV12-4 and TRBJ2-7, with D unclear. CDR3 length: 14 amino acids. The V end lost 5 bases, the J end lost 4 bases, and 15 bases lay between the germline ends. In nucleotides, the CDR3 is TGTGCCAGCAGTCCCTCCAGTCAATCATACGAGCAGTACTTC. This encodes CASSPSSQSYEQYF.

Turning to this clonotype: Sequence at one end of the junction differs from germline and may be a read error. This chain connects TRBV20-1 to TRBJ2-7; 14 nucleotides line up with TRBD2. Germline-derived CDR1 and CDR2 are DFQATT and SNEGSKA (reference sequence). This CDR3 comprises 17 residues. CDR3 region: CGARSTSGREPTYEQYF. CDR3 in DNA: TGCGGTGCTAGATCGACTAGCGGGAGGGAACCAACCTACGAGCAGTACTTC.

This chain connects TRBV5-1 to TRBJ2-3; a possible D gene is TRBD2 (6 bases). V was clipped by 4 bases and J by 4 bases, with 16 bases between them. CDR3 length: 15 amino acids. Germline assignment: CDR1 SGHRS and CDR2 YFSETQ. This chain's CDR3 is CASSPRTGDSDTQYF. CDR3 sequence (DNA): TGCGCCAGCAGCCCGAGGACGGGGGATTCAGATACGCAGTATTTT.

J is TRBJ2-1 and V is TRBV5-1, with 8 bases lining up with TRBD2. The CDR3 extends over 14 amino acids. Germline-derived CDR1 and CDR2 are SGHRS and YFSETQ. The trim removed 7 bases at V and 5 bases at J, leaving 8 bases unmatched. The DNA for the CDR3 is TGCGCCAGCGGCGGGACTAGAAATCACAATGAGCAGTTCTTC. This sequence encodes CASGGTRNHNEQFF.

A word on this clonotype: A single base separates this from a much larger clone, so it may be a read error. J is TRBJ2-1 and V is TRBV28; 8 bases fit TRBD2. The CDR3 sequence is 18 residues long. Germline loops: CDR1 MDHEN, CDR2 SYDVKM. The CDR3 sequence is CATANRGGWLSSYNKQFF. In nucleotides, the CDR3 is TGTGCCACCGCCAACCGGGGGGGGTGGTTAAGCTCCTACAATAAGCAGTTCTTC.

This clonotype was seen many times. This chain links TRBV5-1 with TRBJ2-5, with 9 positions matching TRBD1. The CDR3 runs to 15 residues. The J segment lost 5 bases and the V segment lost 4 bases, leaving 9 bases of the junction unmatched. CDR1 SGHRS and CDR2 YFSETQ come from the germline V gene. The CDR3 sequence: CASSPGTGQRETQYF. In DNA, the CDR3 is TGCGCCAGCAGCCCCGGGACAGGGCAGCGTGAGACCCAGTACTTC.

The table lists this clonotype with a few counts. This chain joins TRBV6-1 and TRBJ2-7, with D possibly being TRBD1 (5 bases). The CDR3 runs 14 residues. Trimming pared 0 bases from V and 2 bases from J, leaving 8 bases between. Germline V lookup: CDR1 MNHNS, CDR2 SASEGT. CDR3 in DNA: TGTGCCAGCAGTGAAGCGCCAGGGACCTACGAGCAGTACTTC. Amino acids: CASSEAPGTYEQYF.

This clonotype was seen a few times. The chain employs TRBV12-5 and TRBJ2-5; no reliable D call. The CDR3 consists of 14 residues. Germline CDR1 reads LGHNT; CDR2 reads FRNRAP. Trimming took off 5 bases at V and 7 bases at J, with 17 bases between the two ends. CDR3 protein: CASGPYPSPGTQYF. CDR3 bases: TGTGCTAGTGGTCCCTACCCCAGTCCCGGGACCCAGTACTTC.

This chain joins TRBV14 and TRBJ1-1, with 9 bases fitting TRBD1. Germline lookup yields CDR1 SGHDN and CDR2 FVKESK. There are 17 residues in the CDR3. The V and J ends lost 4 bases and 0 bases, in that order; junction bases with no gene match: 9. The CDR3 sequence is CASSLLQGAGMNTEAFF. The CDR3 bases are TGTGCCAGCAGCCTATTACAGGGGGCGGGCATGAACACTGAAGCTTTCTTT.

This clonotype was seen at least ten times. CDR3 amino acids: CASSQEQHRQYF. The CDR3 nucleotides are TGTGCCAGCAGCCAAGAACAGCACCGGCAGTACTTC. The V gene is TRBV3-1, the J gene TRBJ2-7, with D uncertain. V was clipped by 0 bases and J by 9 bases, with 9 bases between them. Germline CDR1 and CDR2: LGHDT and YNNKEL (reference sequence). This CDR3 has 12 amino acids.

This clonotype was seen a handful of times. CDR3 DNA sequence: TGTGCCAGCAGTTTCAACGGGGGGCAATACAATGAGCAGTTCTTC. It specifies CASSFNGGQYNEQFF. This chain links TRBV28 with TRBJ2-1, with a weak D call TRBD2 (7 bases). This CDR3 region has 15 residues. Germline values: CDR1 MDHEN, CDR2 SYDVKM. Trimming took off 3 bases at V and 4 bases at J, with 13 bases between the two ends.

This chain connects TRBV24-1 to TRBJ2-5; 13 nucleotides line up with TRBD2. Germline V gene lookup returns CDR1 KGHDR and CDR2 SFDVKD. The CDR3 totals 16 residues. V was pared by 3 bases and J by 3 bases, with 3 bases of the junction left unmatched. CDR3 bases: TGTGCCACCAGTGATCCCGGACTAGCGGGGGAAGAGACCCAGTACTTC. Its protein is CATSDPGLAGEETQYF.

In its sample, this clonotype was seen many times. This chain uses TRBV20-1 with TRBJ2-7; 9 bases fit TRBD2. Germline V gene data show CDR1 as DFQATT and CDR2 as SNEGSKA (reference sequence). V lost 2 bases and J lost 4; bases outside the gene matches: 6. This CDR3 comprises 14 residues. The CDR3 loop reads CSARSPSGVYEQYF. The DNA for the CDR3 is TGCAGTGCTAGAAGCCCTAGCGGGGTTTACGAGCAGTACTTC.

This clonotype came up many times. The chain carries TRBV10-3 and TRBJ2-1; the match to TRBD1 covers 10 bases. Unmatched junction bases numbered 6, after V lost 5 bases and J lost 5 bases. The CDR3 has 15 residues. CDR1 is ENHRY and CDR2 is SYGVKD in the germline V gene. The DNA for the CDR3 is TGTGCCATCAGTCGGTCGGGGACAGGGGACAATGAGCAGTTCTTC. Amino acid sequence: CAISRSGTGDNEQFF.

Points on this clonotype: A read error is possible here, since a much larger clone lies one base away. The chain couples TRBV2 to TRBJ2-4; 8 nucleotides align to TRBD2. V dropped 9 bases and J dropped 13; count of bases not matched to a gene: 14. The V gene's germline CDR1 is SNHLY and CDR2 FYNNEI. This CDR3 has 13 residues. CDR3 in amino acids: CARTSETYNEQYF. CDR3 in DNA: TGTGCCAGGACTAGCGAGACCTACAATGAGCAGTACTTC. The full variable domain, completed using reference TRBV2 and TRBJ2-4, is EPEVTQTPSHQVTQMGQEVILRCVPISNHLYFYWYRQILGQKVEFLVSFYNNEISEKSEIFDDQFSVERPDGSNFTLKIRSTKLEDSAMYFCARTSETYNEQYFGAGTRLSVL.

This chain links TRBV18 with TRBJ2-1, with 9 bases aligning to TRBD2. CDR1 is KGHSH, CDR2 LQKENI, per germline. CDR3 size: 14 residues. V lost 3 bases and J lost 5; bases outside the gene matches: 2. CDR3 bases: TGTGCCAGCTCACCTGCTAGCGGGAACAATGAGCAGTTCTTC. Translation gives CASSPASGNNEQFF. Filled out from reference TRBV18 and TRBJ2-1, the complete variable domain reads NAGVMQNPRHLVRRRGQEARLRCSPMKGHSHVYWYRQLPEEGLKFMVYLQKENIIDESGMPKERFSAEFPKEGPSILRIQQVVRGDSAAYFCASSPASGNNEQFFGPGTRLTVL.

V and J are TRBV10-2 and TRBJ2-3; D perhaps matches TRBD2 (5 bases). This CDR3 comprises 17 residues. V was cut by 0 bases and J by 5 bases, with 18 bases left in between. The V gene's germline CDR1 is WSHSY and CDR2 SAAADI. CDR3 loop: CASSESTRVPRVDTQYF. DNA for the CDR3: TGCGCCAGCAGTGAGTCGACGAGGGTGCCGCGGGTAGATACGCAGTATTTT.

The rearrangement joins TRBV7-3 to TRBJ1-1; TRBD1 might be the D (6 bases). Trimming took off 6 bases at V and 3 bases at J, with 11 bases between the two ends. The V gene's germline CDR1 is SGHTA and CDR2 FQGTGA. The CDR3 is 13 residues long. CDR3 coding DNA: TGTGCCAGCAGGCAAACAGGGTACACTGAAGCTTTCTTT. Translated: CASRQTGYTEAFF.

J is TRBJ1-2 and V is TRBV20-1; tentative D call: TRBD1 (5 bases). Per the germline V gene, CDR1 is DFQATT and CDR2 is SNEGSKA (reference sequence). The V gene lost 6 bases and the J gene lost 8 bases, with 13 bases spanning the gap. The CDR3 runs to 11 residues. CDR3 region: CSAPGEHGYTF. DNA of the CDR3: TGCAGTGCCCCGGGGGAGCACGGCTACACCTTC.

CDR3 DNA: TGCGCCAGCAGCTCTTCTGGGGACCAAGAGACCCAGTACTTC. This codes for CASSSSGDQETQYF. V gene TRBV5-1 combines with J gene TRBJ2-5; D remains ambiguous. CDR1 and CDR2 (germline): SGHRS, YFSETQ. The CDR3 has 14 amino acids. The V and J ends lost 3 bases and 0 bases respectively, with 9 bases between them. Combining the CDR3 with reference TRBV5-1 and TRBJ2-5 gives the whole variable domain KAGVTQTPRYLIKTRGQQVTLSCSPISGHRSVSWYQQTPGQGLQFLFEYFSETQRNKGNFPGRFSGRQFSNSRSEMNVSTLELGDSALYLCASSSSGDQETQYFGPGTRLLVL.

This clonotype was observed many times. The rearrangement links TRBV14 to TRBJ2-5, with D unresolved. The CDR3 covers 11 residues. Looked up from germline, CDR1 is SGHDN and CDR2 is FVKESK. V lost 0 bases to trimming and J lost 9 bases, with 5 bases between them. The CDR3 loop reads CASSQERAQYF. As DNA, the CDR3 is TGTGCCAGCAGCCAAGAACGTGCCCAGTACTTC.

As concerns this clonotype: At one end, the junction sequence differs from germline, possibly due to a read error. The chain recombines TRBV27 with TRBJ2-7; 9 nucleotides match TRBD1. CDR3 length: 15 residues. Germline CDR1 and CDR2: MNHEY and SMNVEV (reference sequence). In nucleotides, the CDR3 is TGTGCCAGCGGTTTATTTGCGGGACAGGGTTACGAGCAGTACTTC. Its translation is CASGLFAGQGYEQYF.

V usage is TRBV6-6 and J usage is TRBJ2-5, with D possibly matching TRBD1 (6 bases). Germline-derived CDR1 and CDR2 are MNHNY and SVGAGI (reference sequence). CDR3 length: 13 amino acids. V gave up 5 bases and J gave up 5 bases, with 12 bases separating them. The CDR3 protein is CASSIQGPETQYF. CDR3 sequence (DNA): TGTGCCAGCAGTATTCAGGGGCCGGAGACCCAGTACTTC.

The chain is built from TRBV27 and TRBJ2-7; 7 bases are shared with TRBD1. The CDR3 is made up of 14 amino acids. Germline V gives CDR1 MNHEY, CDR2 SMNVEV (reference sequence). J was trimmed by 6 bases and V by 4 bases; bases with no gene match: 9. This CDR3 is CASSSYDRVGEQYF. CDR3 coding DNA: TGTGCCAGCAGTTCTTATGACAGGGTCGGCGAGCAGTACTTC.

The chain couples TRBV19 to TRBJ2-1; a possible D gene is TRBD2 (5 bases). Trimming stripped 0 bases from V and 7 bases from J, with 7 bases between. The V gene's germline CDR1 is LNHDA and CDR2 SQIVND (reference sequence). The CDR3 is made up of 13 amino acids. The DNA of the CDR3 is TGTGCCAGTAGTATAGAAGCGGAGAATGAGCAGTTCTTC. It is translated as CASSIEAENEQFF.

Concerning this clonotype itself: Germline and junction disagree at one end, which may indicate a read error. The gene calls are TRBV5-6 and TRBJ2-1; D gene uncertain. Germline V gene sequence: CDR1 SGHDT, CDR2 YYEEEE. The CDR3 spans 15 residues. The CDR3 spells CASSGVASSYSEQFF. The DNA for the CDR3 is TGTGCCAGCAGCGGGGTCGCCAGCTCCTACAGTGAGCAGTTCTTC.

The rearrangement links TRBV4-2 to TRBJ2-1; a weak D match, TRBD2 (5 bases). The V gene lost 5 bases and the J gene lost 8 bases, with 16 bases spanning the gap. Germline V gene data show CDR1 as LGHNA and CDR2 as YNFKEQ. This CDR3 spans 14 amino acids. In nucleotides, the CDR3 is TGTGCCAGCAGCGTAGAGGCGGGCTGGGATGAGCAGTTCTTC. Its protein is CASSVEAGWDEQFF.

This clonotype has a handful of counts. The chain joins TRBV2 to TRBJ2-3; a possible D gene is TRBD2 (6 bases). In germline, CDR1 is SNHLY, CDR2 FYNNEI. The CDR3 runs 14 residues. With 6 bases removed from V and 4 bases from J, the gap between germline ends came to 14 bases. CDR3 sequence (DNA): TGTGCCAGCAGGTCGGGACTTTCCTCAGATACGCAGTATTTT. Translating it yields CASRSGLSSDTQYF. Based on the CDR3 plus reference TRBV2 and TRBJ2-3, the full variable domain is EPEVTQTPSHQVTQMGQEVILRCVPISNHLYFYWYRQILGQKVEFLVSFYNNEISEKSEIFDDQFSVERPDGSNFTLKIRSTKLEDSAMYFCASRSGLSSDTQYFGPGTRLTVL.

This clonotype was seen many times. The genes are TRBV12-3 or TRBV12-4 and TRBJ1-2; D possibly corresponds to TRBD1 (6 bases). The CDR3 totals 13 residues. Trimming pared 4 bases from V and 6 bases from J, leaving 12 bases between. DNA for the CDR3: TGTGCCAGCAGTTGGGGTCACAGGGATGGCTACACCTTC. It translates to CASSWGHRDGYTF.

This clonotype was seen a handful of times. This chain joins TRBV2 and TRBJ2-7; TRBD1 matches at 7 bases. V shed 8 bases and J 7 bases; nucleotides not matched to a gene: 11. Germline CDR1 reads SNHLY; CDR2 reads FYNNEI. The CDR3 covers 13 residues. The CDR3 reads CASFRPGTAEQYF. CDR3 nucleotides: TGTGCCAGCTTTCGCCCCGGGACAGCTGAGCAGTACTTC. Looking up the rest from reference TRBV2 and TRBJ2-7 gives the full variable domain: EPEVTQTPSHQVTQMGQEVILRCVPISNHLYFYWYRQILGQKVEFLVSFYNNEISEKSEIFDDQFSVERPDGSNFTLKIRSTKLEDSAMYFCASFRPGTAEQYFGPGTRLTVT.